This T cell receptor (beta chain) was identified in a study of a mutant IDH1 vaccine in newly diagnosed glioma. Specified time point: week 23, last vaccination. A 20-mer mutant IDH1 peptide at 300 ug was injected subcutaneously with topical imiquimod. This clone was detected a few times. Its specificity is not known. Sequenced by immunoSEQ multiplex PCR; TCRdb stores in-frame clones only, minus some. The table lists 25,000 to 30,000 clones, around 80% of them singletons, with around 8% in the top ten. The source of this sequence is a woman aged 18-29 years with glioma. The specimen comprised PBMCs, sampled from a glioma patient whose treatment included an IDH1 peptide vaccine.

In nucleotides, the CDR3 is TGTGCCACCAGCAGCATAAGAATGAACACTGAAGCTTTCTTT. It codes for CATSSIRMNTEAFF. J is TRBJ1-1 and V is TRBV15; no definite D call. Trimming removed 3 bases from V and 0 bases from J, with 8 bases in between. CDR1 LNHNV and CDR2 YYDKDF come from the germline V gene (reference sequence). CDR3 length: 14 residues.